The clone carrying this T cell receptor (beta chain) has just a few counts. From the 5' RACE reads, TCRdb called clonotypes with MiXCR, one entry per CDR3 protein. This sample yields about 41,000 distinct CDR3 sequences, of which 25% to 30% are seen a single time; approximately 3.7% belongs to the top ten. The V end lost 0 bases, the J end lost 4 bases, and 7 bases lay between the germline ends. The CDR3 contains 14 residues. Germline CDR1 reads KGHSH; CDR2 reads LQKENI. The gene calls are TRBV18 and TRBJ2-1; TRBD1 might be the D (5 bases). Sequencing was done on a sample of memory CD4+ T cells sorted from a lymph node. Subset reported: memory CD4+ T cells, CD4+CD45RO+CD25-. The clonotype was recovered from a female donor with breast cancer. For the CDR3, the DNA is TGTGCCAGCTCACCACCGGACAAGTACAATGAGCAGTTCTTC. Amino acids: CASSPPDKYNEQFF.